This record looks at one TCR beta chain sequence and its context. This clone was recorded only once. Its binding antigen is unknown. Base qualities are not at hand, and no much larger clone is one base apart. CD8 naive samples were obtained by positive selection for CCR7 among CD45RO-negative cells, yielding a CD45RA+CCR7+ population from which TemRA cells were excluded. The donors were healthy, HIV-negative adults with no recently reported acute infections or vaccinations. Only Caucasian adults living in Nashville, Tennessee, USA were represented among the donors. After blood collection by leukapheresis, PBMCs were isolated using Ficoll-Histopaque density gradient centrifugation and then cryopreserved in the vapor phase of liquid nitrogen. Analytical flow cytometry was used to check the purity and quantity of every magnetically sorted T cell population. Each sorted fraction had its genomic DNA isolated and then quantified by UV absorbance on a Nanodrop 2000c.

This entry comes from a study of shared clonotypes between healthy human individuals (dated by TCRdb to 2018 to 2020). For the study in its entirety: The cohort included a few men and a couple of women between 18 and 49 years of age. For each donor, three plates each were used for CD4 naive and CD4 memory, two plates were used for CD8 naive, and one plate was used for CD8 memory. The study deeply sequenced blood TCR repertoires of about five healthy adults to estimate repertoire size and the extent of clonotype sharing between individuals. To increase sequencing depth and limit assay-specific biases, different laboratories used diverse techniques to prepare libraries and sequence TCR repertoires. Per donor, leukapheresis produced somewhere between about 0.85 and 8.9 billion PBMCs.

Using the deep immunoSEQ assay, TCR CDR3 regions were amplified from genomic DNA by multiplex PCR. Extracted genomic DNA from each cell subset was distributed evenly across all wells of several immunoSEQ 96-well plates, and each plate was treated as a replicate. Each replicate PCR for sorted subsets received around 0.2 ug genomic DNA, equal to 28,000 or so T cell genomes. Purified libraries were measured with a Qubit 3.0 fluorometer, size-checked on a Bioanalyzer 2100, and measured again with the KAPA Library Quantification kit. Every immunoSEQ 96-well plate was sequenced on a dedicated single-read 150-cycle Illumina NextSeq 550 flow cell. The authors' pipeline ran thus. The immunoSEQ output contained only junctional sequences without quality scores, so filtering could not match that applied to full-length reads. Sequences were annotated with PyIR, a Python wrapper for IgBLAST v1.9, using IMGT germline references to assign V/J genes and CDR3. Reads with weak V/J assignments (E-value above 1e-6), missing CDR3, stop codons, out-of-frame junctions, or ambiguous translated residues were removed. V3J clonotypes were defined as sequences sharing the same inferred V gene, J gene, and CDR3 amino acid sequence. Percentage overlap between repertoires was computed as shared unique clonotypes divided by the size of the smaller repertoire. Repertoire richness was assessed with RTK rarefaction, the Chao1 estimator, and Recon v2.1 estimates of unobserved clonotypes. For all TCRbeta clonotypes obtained by the gDNA method from a few donors, generation probabilities were computed with OLGA. TCRdb retrieved this table from immuneACCESS and kept in-frame rearrangements only. Not all clones are present; in checked studies, unresolved V genes account for under half, and no reason is known for the remainder. The V and J calls and clone size were taken over from that table, and D and trimming were inferred from the DNA. This sample has around 2,100,000 clones in its table, and around 96% of those were observed once. Together, the top ten hold 1% to 1.5% of the sample.

Its CDR3 holds 15 amino acids, cysteine through phenylalanine. The only DNA kept is the CDR3, 45 bases in frame from the first base. Per the germline V gene, MNHEY is the CDR1 and SVGAGI is the CDR2. Relative to germline, V is missing 1 base and J is missing 4 bases, with 7 bases of the junction outside any gene match. The investigation overall reported the following: Across a few donors, around 5% of naive CD4, 3% to 4% of naive CD8, 2% to 2.5% of memory CD4, and roughly 0.4% of memory CD8 clonotypes were shared. Rarefaction of sorted-subset datasets indicated incomplete sequencing despite the large sequencing depth. Based on pairwise subsampling, the degree of clonotype sharing among donors was expected to be affected by sequencing depth. Compared with non-shared clonotypes, the clonotypes found in all four sorted-subset donors had higher generation probabilities. Because the study included only a small number of donors, the genetic and exposure-history diversity represented was limited. Sampling was limited to blood, and TCR repertoires in tissue likely differ from TCR repertoires in blood. Naive subsets generally had larger estimated clonotype richness than memory subsets did.

In this chain, TRBV6-5 is recombined with TRBJ2-7, with 7 middle bases fitting TRBD1. The origin of this receptor is a young man in good health. Sequencing was carried out using naive CD8+ T cells sorted from blood. In light of the paper, this sample's cell subset or site label describes: CD45RA+CCR7+. Read as DNA, the sequence is TGTGCCAGCAGTTACTTGCCGGACAGGTATTACGAGCAGTACTTC. Translated, this is CASSYLPDRYYEQYF.